The clone carrying this TCR beta chain appeared a few times. Its antigen is not identified. These data originate in a study of molecular identifiers for immune sequencing clone quantification. Findings and limits, study-wide: The sizes of highly expanded clones could be underestimated when identical TCR molecules share a barcode. Clones above 20 RNA copies contained over 99% of effector molecules and under 1% of naive molecules.

The authors built bulk TCR libraries by previously described methods with listed TCR primers. TCRdb reanalysed the PCR reads using MiXCR and keeps one entry per CDR3 protein. The table lists about 320,000 distinct CDR3 sequences, about a quarter of them singletons. Sample: naive CD8+ T cells from blood, with Jurkat cell RNA spiked in. Noted subset: FACS-sorted CD8+CD4-CCR7+CD45RA+ naive T cells. This sequence originates from a human donor in good health. Some libraries in this study had Jurkat cell RNA spiked in.

The CDR3 bases are TGTGCCAGCACCACGCGGGGCAACACTGAAGCTTTCTTT. Its protein is CASTTRGNTEAFF. The rearrangement links TRBV7-9 to TRBJ1-1; TRBD1 is a possible D gene (5 bases). The CDR3 runs to 13 residues. V was clipped by 7 bases and J by 2 bases, with 11 bases between them. Germline V gene data show CDR1 as SEHNR and CDR2 as FQNEAQ (reference sequence).